This TCR beta chain was sequenced for a study of CD8+CD57+ T cells in acquired aplastic anemia. Overall study results and limits: Levels of CD8+ Simpson's diversity were not significantly distinct in patients versus controls. Patients and controls turned out to have some 30 CD8+ CDR3 sequences in common.

Investigators profiled TCR beta VDJ and CDR3 from genomic DNA template. TCRdb analysed the reads with MiXCR anew, one entry per CDR3 protein. Of approximately 190,000 distinct CDR3 sequences in the sample, 40% to 55% were seen once. Individuals selected for sequencing had exhibited CD8+CD57+ cell expansion on flow cytometry. The CDR3 extends over 14 amino acids. Germline lookup yields CDR1 LGHNA and CDR2 YSLEER. V shed 1 base and J shed 3 bases, with 9 bases lying between them. This clonotype was counted ten times or more. Its matching antigen is unknown. V is TRBV4-3 and J is TRBJ1-1; unclear D gene. What was sequenced was sorted CD4+, CD8+, or CD8+CD57+ T cells (not recorded which) from PBMCs. The clonotype originates from a human donor with aplastic anemia. In DNA, the CDR3 is TGCGCCAGCAGCCAAGTTTCACGGCACACTGAAGCTTTCTTT. Amino acids: CASSQVSRHTEAFF.